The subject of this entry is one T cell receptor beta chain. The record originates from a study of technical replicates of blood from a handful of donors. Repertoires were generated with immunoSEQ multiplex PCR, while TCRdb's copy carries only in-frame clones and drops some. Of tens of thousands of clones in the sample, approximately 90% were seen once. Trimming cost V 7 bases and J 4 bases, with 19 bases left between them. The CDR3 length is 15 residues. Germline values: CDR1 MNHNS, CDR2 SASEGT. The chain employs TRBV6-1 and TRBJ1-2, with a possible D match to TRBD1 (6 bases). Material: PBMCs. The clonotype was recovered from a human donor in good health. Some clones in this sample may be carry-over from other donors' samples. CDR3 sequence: CASTSPRGGGYGYTF. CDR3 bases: TGTGCCAGCACCTCACCGAGGGGAGGGGGCTATGGCTACACCTTC.